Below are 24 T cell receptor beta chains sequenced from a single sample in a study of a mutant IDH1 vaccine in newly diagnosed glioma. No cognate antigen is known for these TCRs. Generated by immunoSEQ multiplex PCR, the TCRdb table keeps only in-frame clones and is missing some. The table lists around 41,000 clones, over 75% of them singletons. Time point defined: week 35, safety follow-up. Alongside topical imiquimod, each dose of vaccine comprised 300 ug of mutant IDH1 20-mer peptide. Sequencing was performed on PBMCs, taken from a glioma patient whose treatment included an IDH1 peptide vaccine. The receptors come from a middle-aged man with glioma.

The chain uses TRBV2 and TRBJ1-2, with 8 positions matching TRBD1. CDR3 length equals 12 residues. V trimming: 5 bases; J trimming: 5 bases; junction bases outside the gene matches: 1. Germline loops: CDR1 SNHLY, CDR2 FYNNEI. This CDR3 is CASSNRGYGYTF. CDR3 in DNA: TGTGCCAGCAGTAACAGGGGGTATGGCTACACCTTC.

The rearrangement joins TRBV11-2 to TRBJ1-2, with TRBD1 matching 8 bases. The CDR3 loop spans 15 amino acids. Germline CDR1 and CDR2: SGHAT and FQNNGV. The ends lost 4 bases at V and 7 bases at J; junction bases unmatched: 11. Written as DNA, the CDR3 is TGTGCCAGCAGCTCAATCGGACAGGGTGTAGGTGGCTACACCTTC. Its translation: CASSSIGQGVGGYTF. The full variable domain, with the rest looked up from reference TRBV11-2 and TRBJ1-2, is EAGVAQSPRYKIIEKRQSVAFWCNPISGHATLYWYQQILGQGPKLLIQFQNNGVVDDSQLPKDRFSAERLKGVDSTLKIQPAKLEDSAVYLCASSSIGQGVGGYTFGSGTRLTVV.

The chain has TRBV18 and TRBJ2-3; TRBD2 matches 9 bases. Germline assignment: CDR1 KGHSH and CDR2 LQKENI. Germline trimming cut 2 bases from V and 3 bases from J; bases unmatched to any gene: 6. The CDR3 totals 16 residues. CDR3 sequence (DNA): TGTGCCAGCTCACCAGGTAGCGGGAGAGGGACAGATACGCAGTATTTT. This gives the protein CASSPGSGRGTDTQYF.

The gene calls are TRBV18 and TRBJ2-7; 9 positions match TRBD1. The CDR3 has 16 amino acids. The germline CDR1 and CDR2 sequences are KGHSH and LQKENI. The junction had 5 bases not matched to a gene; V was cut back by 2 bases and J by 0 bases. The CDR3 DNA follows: TGTGCCAGCTCACCAAAAGGGACAGGGATCTCCTACGAGCAGTACTTC. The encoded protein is CASSPKGTGISYEQYF.

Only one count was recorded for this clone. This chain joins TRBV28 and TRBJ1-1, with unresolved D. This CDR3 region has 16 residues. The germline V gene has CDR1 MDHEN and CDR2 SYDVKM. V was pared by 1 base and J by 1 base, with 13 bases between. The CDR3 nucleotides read TGTGCCAGCAGTTTATCCAGAATAAAGTCGAACACTGAAGCTTTCTTT. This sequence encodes CASSLSRIKSNTEAFF.

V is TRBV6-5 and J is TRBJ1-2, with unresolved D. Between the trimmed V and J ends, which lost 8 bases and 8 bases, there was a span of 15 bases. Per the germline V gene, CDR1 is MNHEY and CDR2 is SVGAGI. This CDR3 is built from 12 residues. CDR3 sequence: CASGIGVSGYTF. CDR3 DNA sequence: TGTGCCAGCGGGATCGGGGTAAGCGGCTACACCTTC.

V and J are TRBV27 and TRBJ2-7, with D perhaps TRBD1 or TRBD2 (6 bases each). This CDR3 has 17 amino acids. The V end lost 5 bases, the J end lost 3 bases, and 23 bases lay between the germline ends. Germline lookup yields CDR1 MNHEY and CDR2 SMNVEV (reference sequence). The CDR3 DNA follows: TGTGCCAGCAGTCCATCGAAGGGGGACGGGGACTTCTACGAGCAGTACTTC. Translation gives CASSPSKGDGDFYEQYF.

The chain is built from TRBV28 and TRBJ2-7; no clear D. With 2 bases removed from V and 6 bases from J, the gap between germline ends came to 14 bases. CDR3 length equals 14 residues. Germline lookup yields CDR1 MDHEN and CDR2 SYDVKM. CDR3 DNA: TGTGCCAGCAGTTTAACCCCAGGCCGCGCCGAGCAGTACGTC. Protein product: CASSLTPGRAEQYV.

This chain's CDR3 is CASSDPGTAKQETQYF. The CDR3 coding sequence is TGCGCCAGCAGTGACCCAGGGACAGCAAAGCAAGAGACCCAGTACTTC. The V and J genes are TRBV10-1 and TRBJ2-5; 7 bases fit TRBD1. Germline CDR1 WNHNN, CDR2 SYGVQD (reference sequence). J gave up 2 bases and V 3 bases, and 9 bases lay outside the gene matches. The CDR3 extends over 16 amino acids.

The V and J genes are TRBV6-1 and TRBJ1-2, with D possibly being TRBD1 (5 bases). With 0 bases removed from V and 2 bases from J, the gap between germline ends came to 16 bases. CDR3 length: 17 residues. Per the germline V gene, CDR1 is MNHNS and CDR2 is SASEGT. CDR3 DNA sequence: TGTGCCAGCAGTGAAGCGGGGGGTAGAGATTACAACTATGGCTACACCTTC. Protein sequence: CASSEAGGRDYNYGYTF.

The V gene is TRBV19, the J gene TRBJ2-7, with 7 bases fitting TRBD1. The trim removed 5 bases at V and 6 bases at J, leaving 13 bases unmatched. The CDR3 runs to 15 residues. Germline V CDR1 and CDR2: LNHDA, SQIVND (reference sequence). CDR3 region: CASSPRGRGQGEQYF. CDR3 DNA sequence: TGTGCCAGTAGTCCCCGGGGTAGGGGGCAAGGCGAGCAGTACTTC.

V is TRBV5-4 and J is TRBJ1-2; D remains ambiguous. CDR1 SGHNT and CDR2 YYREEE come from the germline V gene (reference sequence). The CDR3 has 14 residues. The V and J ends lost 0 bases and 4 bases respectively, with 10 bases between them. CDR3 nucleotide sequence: TGTGCCAGCAGCTTGGACAGCAGACTCTATGGCTACACCTTC. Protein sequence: CASSLDSRLYGYTF.

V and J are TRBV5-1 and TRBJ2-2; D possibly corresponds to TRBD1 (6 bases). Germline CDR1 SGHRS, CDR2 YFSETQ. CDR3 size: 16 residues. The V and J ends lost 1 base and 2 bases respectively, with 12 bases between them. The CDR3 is CASSLNTGSNTGELFF. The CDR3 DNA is TGCGCCAGCAGCTTGAATACAGGGTCCAACACCGGGGAGCTGTTTTTT.

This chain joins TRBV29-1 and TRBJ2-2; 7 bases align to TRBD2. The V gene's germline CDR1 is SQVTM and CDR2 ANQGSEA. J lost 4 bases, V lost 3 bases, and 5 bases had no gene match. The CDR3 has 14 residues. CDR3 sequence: CSVDSGGSTGELFF. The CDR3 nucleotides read TGCAGCGTTGATAGTGGCGGGAGCACCGGGGAGCTGTTTTTT.

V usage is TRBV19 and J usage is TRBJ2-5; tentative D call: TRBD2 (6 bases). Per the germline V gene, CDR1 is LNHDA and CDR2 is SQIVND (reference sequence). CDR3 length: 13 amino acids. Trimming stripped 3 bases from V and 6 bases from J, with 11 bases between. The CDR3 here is CASSITGGKTQYF. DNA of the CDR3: TGTGCCAGTAGTATTACCGGGGGAAAGACCCAGTACTTC.

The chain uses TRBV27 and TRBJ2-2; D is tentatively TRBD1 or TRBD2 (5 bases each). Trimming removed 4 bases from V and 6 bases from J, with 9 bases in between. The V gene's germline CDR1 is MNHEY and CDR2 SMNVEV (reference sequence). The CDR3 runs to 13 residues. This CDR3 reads CASSSGLPGELFF. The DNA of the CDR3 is TGTGCCAGCAGTTCGGGGCTACCCGGGGAGCTGTTTTTT.

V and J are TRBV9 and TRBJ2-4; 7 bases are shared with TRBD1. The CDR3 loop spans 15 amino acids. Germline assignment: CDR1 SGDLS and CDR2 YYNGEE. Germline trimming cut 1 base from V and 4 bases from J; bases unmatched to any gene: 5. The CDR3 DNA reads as TGTGCCAGCAGCGTATCATCAGGGGGAAAAAACATTCAGTACTTC. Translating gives CASSVSSGGKNIQYF.

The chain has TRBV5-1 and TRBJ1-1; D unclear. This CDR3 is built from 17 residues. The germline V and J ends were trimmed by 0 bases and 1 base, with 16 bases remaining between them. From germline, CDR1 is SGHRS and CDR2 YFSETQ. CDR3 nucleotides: TGCGCCAGCAGCTTGGTGATCGGGGTTAACTCGAACACTGAAGCTTTCTTT. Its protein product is CASSLVIGVNSNTEAFF.

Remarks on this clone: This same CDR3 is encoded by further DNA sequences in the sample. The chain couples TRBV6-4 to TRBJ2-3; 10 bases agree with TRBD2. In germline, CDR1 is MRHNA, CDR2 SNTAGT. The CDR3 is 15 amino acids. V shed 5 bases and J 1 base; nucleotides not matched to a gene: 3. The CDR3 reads CASSLAGGGTDTQYF. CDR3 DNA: TGTGCCAGCAGTTTAGCGGGGGGCGGCACAGATACGCAGTATTTT.

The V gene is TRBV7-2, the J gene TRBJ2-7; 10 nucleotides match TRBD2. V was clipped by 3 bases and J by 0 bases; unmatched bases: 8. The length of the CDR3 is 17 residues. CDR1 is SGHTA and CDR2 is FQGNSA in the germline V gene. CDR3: CASSFPLAGTFSYEQYF. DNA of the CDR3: TGTGCCAGCAGCTTCCCACTAGCGGGGACTTTCTCCTACGAGCAGTACTTC.

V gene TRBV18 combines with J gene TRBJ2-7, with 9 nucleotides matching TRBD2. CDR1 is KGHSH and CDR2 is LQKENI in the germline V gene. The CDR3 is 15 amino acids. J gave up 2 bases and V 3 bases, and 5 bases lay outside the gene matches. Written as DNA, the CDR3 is TGTGCCAGCTCACCGACTAGCGGTAATCCCTACGAGCAGTACTTC. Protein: CASSPTSGNPYEQYF. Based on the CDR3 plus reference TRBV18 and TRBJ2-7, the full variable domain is NAGVMQNPRHLVRRRGQEARLRCSPMKGHSHVYWYRQLPEEGLKFMVYLQKENIIDESGMPKERFSAEFPKEGPSILRIQQVVRGDSAAYFCASSPTSGNPYEQYFGPGTRLTVT.

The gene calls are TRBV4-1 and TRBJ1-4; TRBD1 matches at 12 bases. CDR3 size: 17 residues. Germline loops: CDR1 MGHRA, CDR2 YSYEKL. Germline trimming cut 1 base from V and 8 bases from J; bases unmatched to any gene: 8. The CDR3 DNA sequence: TGCGCCAGCAGCCAAGCCGCAGCCGGGACAGGGGGCGAAAAACTGTTTTTT. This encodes CASSQAAAGTGGEKLFF.

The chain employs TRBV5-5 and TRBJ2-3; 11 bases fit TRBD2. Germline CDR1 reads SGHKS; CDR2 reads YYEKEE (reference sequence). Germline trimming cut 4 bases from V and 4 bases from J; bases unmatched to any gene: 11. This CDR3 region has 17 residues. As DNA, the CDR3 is TGTGCCAGCAGCCAGAACGGACTAGCGGGTAGGGCAGATACGCAGTATTTT. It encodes CASSQNGLAGRADTQYF.

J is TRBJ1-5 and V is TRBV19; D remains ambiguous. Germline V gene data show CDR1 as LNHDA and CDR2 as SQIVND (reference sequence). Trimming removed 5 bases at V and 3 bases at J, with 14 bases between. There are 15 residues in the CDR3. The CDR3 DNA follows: TGTGCCAGTAGTGTCGGGAGACTTCCCAATCAGCCCCAGCATTTT. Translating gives CASSVGRLPNQPQHF.